A selection of T cell receptor beta chains follows, all from one sample in a study of T-cell memory formation after mild COVID-19. One entry per CDR3 protein results from TCRdb running MiXCR on the 5' RACE reads. The sample consists of around 310,000 distinct CDR3 sequences, 15% to 20% of them appearing once. Sequencing input: PBMCs or a T cell subset sorted from them (not recorded which). The receptors here all came from a man aged 18 to 30 who had mild COVID-19 (a few samples of this study predate the infection). Cell type and time point are not known. Both conserved end residues are part of each CDR3. Fields, in order: J gene, V gene, clone size, D gene, CDR3 protein, CDR3 DNA. The D gene is left open where the match is weak. Some rows mark clone size as missing; the rest say once, few, many or name a class of expanded clone.

TRBJ2-7	TRBV27	few	-	CASSLSYRISYEQYF	TGTGCCAGCAGTTTATCGTACCGGATCTCCTACGAGCAGTACTTC
TRBJ2-7	TRBV6-2/TRBV6-3	-	-	CASRHSSVWYEQYF	TGTGCCAGCAGACACTCGTCAGTTTGGTACGAGCAGTACTTC
TRBJ1-1	TRBV11-2	-	-	CASSAGTALVGTEAFF	TGTGCCAGCAGCGCCGGGACCGCCCTAGTTGGAACTGAAGCTTTCTTT
TRBJ2-2	TRBV5-1	once	TRBD1	CASSLSMTGGTGELFF	TGCGCCAGCAGCTTGTCTATGACAGGGGGCACCGGGGAGCTGTTTTTT
TRBJ2-7	TRBV29-1	-	TRBD2	CSATGGAYEQYF	TGCAGCGCCACGGGAGGGGCCTACGAGCAGTACTTC
TRBJ1-4	TRBV7-8	few	TRBD1	CASSRRTGALMGEKLFF	TGTGCCAGCAGCCGACGGACAGGGGCCTTAATGGGTGAAAAACTGTTTTTT
TRBJ1-2	TRBV5-5	once	-	CASSPARENYGYTF	TGTGCCAGCAGCCCCGCCAGGGAGAACTATGGCTACACCTTC
TRBJ2-6	TRBV6-5	-	-	CASSLEGPNSGANVLTF	TGTGCCAGCAGTTTGGAGGGGCCTAACTCTGGGGCCAACGTCCTGACTTTC
TRBJ1-6	TRBV12-3/TRBV12-4	once	TRBD1	CASSDRGPSPLHF	TGTGCCAGCAGTGACAGGGGGCCTTCACCCCTCCACTTT
TRBJ1-6	TRBV7-9	-	TRBD1	CASSSGTGANSPLHF	TGTGCCAGCAGTTCCGGGACAGGAGCCAATTCACCCCTCCACTTT
TRBJ1-6	TRBV5-1	-	-	CASSLEGRTDYNSPLHF	TGCGCCAGCAGCTTGGAGGGCCGGACGGATTATAATTCACCCCTCCACTTT
TRBJ2-7	TRBV11-3	many	-	CASSFGGSYEQYF	TGTGCCAGCAGCTTCGGAGGATCCTACGAGCAGTACTTC
TRBJ1-5	TRBV28	-	-	CASSRDRGAQHF	TGTGCCAGCAGCCGAGACCGGGGGGCCCAGCATTTT
TRBJ2-3	TRBV6-6	many	-	CASSPHALSTDTQYF	TGTGCCAGCAGCCCACACGCACTGAGCACAGATACGCAGTATTTT
TRBJ2-7	TRBV5-6	few	TRBD2	CASSLLTSGGHTARYEQYF	TGTGCCAGCAGCTTGCTGACTAGCGGGGGTCATACTGCACGCTACGAGCAGTACTTC
TRBJ1-4	TRBV9	-	-	CASSVGTTNEKLFF	TGTGCCAGCAGCGTCGGTACAACTAATGAAAAACTGTTTTTT
TRBJ2-3	TRBV6-5	few	TRBD1	CASSRIQGADTQYF	TGTGCCAGCAGCCGTATTCAGGGGGCAGATACGCAGTATTTT
TRBJ2-7	TRBV7-2	-	-	CASSDRTGPYEQYF	TGTGCCAGCAGCGACCGGACTGGCCCCTACGAGCAGTACTTC
TRBJ2-3	TRBV4-1	-	TRBD1	CASSQGPGQSDTQYF	TGCGCCAGCAGCCAAGGGCCGGGACAGTCAGATACGCAGTATTTT
TRBJ1-5	TRBV6-6	-	-	CASSDRTSGNQPQHF	TGTGCCAGCAGTGACAGGACCTCGGGCAATCAGCCCCAGCATTTT
TRBJ2-1	TRBV7-7	few	-	CASSLRGANNNEQFF	TGTGCCAGCAGCTTACGGGGGGCCAATAACAATGAGCAGTTCTTC
TRBJ2-1	TRBV12-5	-	TRBD1	CASGGRDRGYNEQFF	TGTGCTAGTGGGGGGCGGGACAGGGGTTACAATGAGCAGTTCTTC
TRBJ1-4	TRBV2	-	TRBD1	CASRKYQQGTGEKLFF	TGTGCCAGCAGGAAGTACCAACAGGGGACGGGTGAAAAACTGTTTTTT
TRBJ2-3	TRBV12-3/TRBV12-4	few	-	CASSDTDRMTDTQYF	TGTGCCAGCAGTGATACCGATAGAATGACGGATACGCAGTATTTT
TRBJ1-5	TRBV4-3	few	-	CASSQDLATNQPQHF	TGCGCCAGCAGCCAAGATTTGGCCACCAATCAGCCCCAGCATTTT